Detailed here is one T cell receptor beta chain. The CDR3 length is 18 residues. The trim removed 3 bases at V and 0 bases at J, leaving 9 bases unmatched. The data originate from a study of blood T cell repertoires in COVID-19. Repertoires were generated with immunoSEQ multiplex PCR, while TCRdb's copy carries only in-frame clones and drops some. The sample has about 190,000 clones; less than 90% are singletons. The sequence was collected from a human donor in a cohort sampled during active COVID-19. V is TRBV23-1 and J is TRBJ1-3, with TRBD1 identical over 9 bases. TRBV23-1 carries the ORF label, with uncertain function. Sequences were obtained from peripheral blood. The CDR3 protein is CASSHVSGQGLSGNTIYF. The DNA for the CDR3 is TGCGCCAGCAGTCATGTTTCGGGACAGGGACTCTCTGGAAACACCATATATTTT.